This T cell receptor beta chain derives from a study of T cells after yellow fever vaccination. Using its own MiXCR run on the 5' RACE reads, TCRdb lists one record per CDR3 protein. The sample includes fewer than 350,000 distinct CDR3 sequences, 8.5% to 9% seen only once; the top ten take more than 15%. The CDR3 is 14 residues long. Germline CDR1 SGHRS, CDR2 YFSETQ. V was shortened by 5 bases and J by 3 bases, with 15 bases between the two germline ends. This TCR was sampled from a man younger than 30 who received the YFV17D yellow fever vaccine. The sequencing here drew on PBMCs, taken on the day of the first yellow fever vaccination. V and J are TRBV5-1 and TRBJ2-7; D might be TRBD1 (6 bases). CDR3 protein: CASRKNRDHYEQYF. As DNA, the CDR3 is TGCGCCAGCAGAAAAAACAGGGACCACTACGAGCAGTACTTC.